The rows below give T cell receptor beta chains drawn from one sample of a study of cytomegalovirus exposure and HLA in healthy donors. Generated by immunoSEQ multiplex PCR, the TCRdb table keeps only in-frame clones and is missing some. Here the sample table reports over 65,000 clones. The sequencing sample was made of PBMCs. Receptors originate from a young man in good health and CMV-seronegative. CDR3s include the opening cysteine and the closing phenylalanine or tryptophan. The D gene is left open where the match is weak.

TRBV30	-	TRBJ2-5	TGTGCCTGGAGTGGAGGGATTTGGGAGACCCAGTACTTC	CAWSGGIWETQYF
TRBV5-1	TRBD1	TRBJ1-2	TGCGCCAGCAGCTTGGGGGGGACAGGGGATGGCTACACCTTC	CASSLGGTGDGYTF
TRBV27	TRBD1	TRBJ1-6	TGTGCCAGCAGTTTGCTTGGACAGGGCTATAATTCACCCCTCCACTTT	CASSLLGQGYNSPLHF
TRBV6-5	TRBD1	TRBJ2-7	TGTGCCAGCACCTCGGGACAGGGGATCTCCTACGAGCAGTACTTC	CASTSGQGISYEQYF
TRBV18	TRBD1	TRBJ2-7	TGCGCCAGCTCACCTACCCGGGACAGGGGAGATGAGCAGTACTTC	CASSPTRDRGDEQYF
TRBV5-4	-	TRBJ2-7	TGTGCCAGCAGCCTACGGACAGGCAGGGGGGTGTACGAGCAGTACTTC	CASSLRTGRGVYEQYF
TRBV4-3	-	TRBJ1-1	TGCGCCAGCAGCCAAGTCGGGGGTAACGCTTTCTTT	CASSQVGGNAFF
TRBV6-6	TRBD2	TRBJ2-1	TGTGCCAGCAGTAGAGCGGGAGGGGCGTACAATGAGCAGTTCTTC	CASSRAGGAYNEQFF
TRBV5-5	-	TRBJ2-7	TGTGCCAGCAGTTTGGGGGCGCGGGCCTACGAGCAGTACTTC	CASSLGARAYEQYF
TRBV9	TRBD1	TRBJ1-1	TGTGCCAGCAGCGGGCCGGGACAGGGACGGGGTGAAGCTTTCTTT	CASSGPGQGRGEAFF
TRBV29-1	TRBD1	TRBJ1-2	TGCAGCGTTGAAGCTAGGGGGGACAGGTTTTATAATGGCTACACCTTC	CSVEARGDRFYNGYTF
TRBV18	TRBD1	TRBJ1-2	TGTGCCAGCTCACCTTCGGCGGGGGACAGGGGGTATGGCTACACCTTC	CASSPSAGDRGYGYTF